The 24 T cell receptor beta chains presented below share a single source sample, sequenced in a study of cytomegalovirus exposure and HLA in healthy donors. Primers: 60 Vbeta forward and 13 Jbeta reverse. Assay used: immunoSEQ multiplex PCR; TCRdb lists only in-frame clones, some missing. The sample contains roughly 43,000 clones, about 60% of which appear only once. The sequencing sample was made of PBMCs. Every receptor here comes from a human donor in good health.

This clone has only a few counts. The rearrangement uses TRBV2 and TRBJ1-4, with a tentative D call TRBD1 (5 bases). The CDR3 is 14 amino acids. Germline V gene lookup returns CDR1 SNHLY and CDR2 FYNNEI. V shed 6 bases and J shed 8 bases, with 16 bases lying between them. The CDR3 reads CASRETGRGEKLFF. CDR3 bases: TGTGCCAGCAGGGAGACCGGGCGGGGCGAAAAACTGTTTTTT.

This clone was recorded a few times. The chain is built from TRBV10-1 and TRBJ2-5, with 11 bases fitting TRBD2. Looked up from germline, CDR1 is WNHNN and CDR2 is SYGVQD (reference sequence). J was trimmed by 2 bases and V by 3 bases; bases with no gene match: 5. The CDR3 covers 16 residues. The CDR3 loop is CASSELGTSGQETQYF. The CDR3 DNA sequence: TGCGCCAGCAGTGAACTCGGGACTAGCGGACAAGAGACCCAGTACTTC.

V is TRBV7-2 and J is TRBJ1-4; the D gene is possibly TRBD1 (6 bases). CDR3 length: 13 residues. Trimming removed 5 bases from V and 8 bases from J, with 12 bases in between. Germline assignment: CDR1 SGHTA and CDR2 FQGNSA. Here the CDR3 reads CASSIQGNEKLFF. The CDR3 DNA reads TGTGCCAGCAGCATACAGGGAAACGAAAAACTGTTTTTT.

The rearrangement links TRBV5-1 to TRBJ1-2; 7 bases are a match to TRBD1. The germline V gene has CDR1 SGHRS and CDR2 YFSETQ. Losses at the gene ends were 4 bases for V and 3 bases for J; bases not matched to a gene: 6. The CDR3 has 14 amino acids. CDR3 protein: CASSEGQPDYGYTF. The CDR3 DNA is TGCGCCAGCAGCGAGGGACAGCCTGACTATGGCTACACCTTC.

The rearrangement joins TRBV7-2 to TRBJ2-3; 7 nucleotides agree with TRBD1. The CDR3 length is 16 residues. CDR1 is SGHTA, CDR2 FQGNSA, per germline. V shed 1 base and J 2 bases; nucleotides not matched to a gene: 6. The CDR3 coding sequence is TGTGCCAGCAGCTTAGGGGGACAGATACCCACAGATACGCAGTATTTT. Its translation: CASSLGGQIPTDTQYF.

This clone was counted a few times. The CDR3 bases are TGTGCCAGCCTGCGGGAGGCCCTCTACGAGCAGTACTTC. Amino acids: CASLREALYEQYF. The chain combines TRBV2 with TRBJ2-7, with TRBD2 matching over 8 bases. V was clipped by 8 bases and J by 3 bases; unmatched bases: 6. This CDR3 comprises 13 residues. Germline V lookup: CDR1 SNHLY, CDR2 FYNNEI.

This clone has just a few counts. The chain is built from TRBV19 and TRBJ1-2; D uncertain. V was cut by 7 bases and J by 8 bases, with 23 bases left in between. The CDR3 runs 15 residues. Germline-derived CDR1 and CDR2 are LNHDA and SQIVND (reference sequence). The CDR3 bases are TGTGCCAGTAAGCTCGTGGAGGCCATGACTAGCGGCTACACCTTC. It translates to CASKLVEAMTSGYTF.

This clone was seen only once. The V call is TRBV7-9, the J call TRBJ1-4; D uncertain. Germline V gene sequence: CDR1 SEHNR, CDR2 FQNEAQ (reference sequence). This CDR3 has 14 residues. Trimming cost V 0 bases and J 5 bases, with 7 bases left between them. Here the CDR3 DNA reads TGTGCCAGCAGCTTAGCCTCAGCGAATGAAAAACTGTTTTTT. Translating it yields CASSLASANEKLFF.

The J gene is TRBJ1-6, the V gene TRBV6-5; 8 nucleotides line up with TRBD1. With V trimmed by 2 bases and J by 10 bases, 7 bases remained unmatched. The CDR3 runs to 15 residues. Germline CDR1 reads MNHEY; CDR2 reads SVGAGI. The CDR3 sequence: CASSYDRTGRSPLHF. The DNA of the CDR3 is TGTGCCAGCAGTTACGATAGGACAGGGCGGTCACCCCTCCACTTT.

This clone showed up just a few times. The CDR3: CASSLLTRAYEQYF. In DNA form, the CDR3 reads TGTGCCAGCAGTCTCCTGACTAGAGCCTACGAGCAGTACTTC. V and J are TRBV2 and TRBJ2-7, with a possible D match to TRBD2 (6 bases). Per the germline V gene, CDR1 is SNHLY and CDR2 is FYNNEI. CDR3 length equals 14 residues. V shed 5 bases and J shed 2 bases, with 13 bases lying between them.

This chain uses TRBV2 with TRBJ1-6; D not resolved. This CDR3 comprises 13 residues. The ends were cut back, 7 bases at V and 6 bases at J, with 10 bases in the middle. Germline CDR1 reads SNHLY; CDR2 reads FYNNEI. CDR3 region: CASILGVNSPLHF. The CDR3 region has the DNA TGTGCCAGCATATTGGGCGTTAATTCACCCCTCCACTTT.

The chain joins TRBV30 to TRBJ1-4, with D perhaps matching TRBD1 (5 bases). The CDR3 sequence is 14 residues long. Germline values: CDR1 GTSNPN, CDR2 SVGIG (reference sequence). Trimming cost V 0 bases and J 6 bases, with 11 bases left between them. CDR3 region: CAWSVSGDHEKLFF. The DNA for the CDR3 is TGTGCCTGGAGTGTGTCGGGGGATCATGAAAAACTGTTTTTT.

The V call is TRBV5-6, the J call TRBJ2-2; D perhaps matches TRBD2 (6 bases). V was pared by 4 bases and J by 2 bases, with 9 bases between. This CDR3 region has 14 residues. Looked up from germline, CDR1 is SGHDT and CDR2 is YYEEEE. The CDR3 nucleotides are TGTGCCAGCAGCCGCGGGGCAAACACCGGGGAGCTGTTTTTT. This gives the protein CASSRGANTGELFF.

The table lists this clone with a few counts. J is TRBJ2-3 and V is TRBV11-2; 13 positions match TRBD2. The CDR3 runs 15 residues. V lost 5 bases to trimming and J lost 8 bases; unmatched junction nucleotides: 7. Germline lookup yields CDR1 SGHAT and CDR2 FQNNGV. The CDR3 loop reads CASSHGLAGDRTQYF. The CDR3 nucleotides read TGTGCCAGCAGCCACGGACTAGCGGGGGACCGTACGCAGTATTTT.

This sequence joins TRBV6-5 and TRBJ2-2; TRBD1 is a possible D gene (5 bases). Trimming removed 1 base at V and 4 bases at J, with 13 bases between. The CDR3 loop spans 16 amino acids. The germline gives CDR1 MNHEY, CDR2 SVGAGI. CDR3 protein: CASSYWVDRTTGELFF. The CDR3 DNA is TGTGCCAGCAGTTACTGGGTAGACAGAACCACCGGGGAGCTGTTTTTT.

This clone showed up just once. This chain connects TRBV5-1 to TRBJ2-3, with D possibly TRBD2 on 5 matching bases. V lost 5 bases and J lost 6, with 22 bases in between. CDR1 is SGHRS, CDR2 YFSETQ, per germline. The CDR3 spans 16 residues. CDR3 region: CASSRAPPTRGDTQYF. The CDR3 DNA reads TGCGCCAGCAGTCGGGCCCCCCCTACCCGCGGGGATACGCAGTATTTT.

This sequence joins TRBV30 and TRBJ2-2, with D unresolved. CDR1 and CDR2 (germline): GTSNPN, SVGIG (reference sequence). V lost 2 bases, J lost 8 bases, and 9 bases lay in between. This CDR3 spans 12 amino acids. Here the CDR3 DNA reads TGTGCCTGGAGTCCCTTTACTGGGGAGCTGTTTTTT. This sequence encodes CAWSPFTGELFF.

This chain links TRBV7-6 with TRBJ1-6; no clear D gene. V gave up 1 base and J gave up 9 bases, with 7 bases separating them. The length of the CDR3 is 13 residues. CDR1 SGHVS and CDR2 FNYEAQ come from the germline V gene. The CDR3 coding sequence is TGTGCCAGCAGCTTAGTTATCGGTTCACCCCTCCACTTT. This encodes CASSLVIGSPLHF.

The chain is built from TRBV18 and TRBJ1-1; 9 bases align to TRBD1. J gave up 7 bases and V 3 bases, and 6 bases lay outside the gene matches. CDR1 KGHSH and CDR2 LQKENI come from the germline V gene. This CDR3 has 14 amino acids. The CDR3 region has the DNA TGTGCCAGCTCACCTGGACAGGGGATGTTTGAAGCTTTCTTT. Residues: CASSPGQGMFEAFF.

This clone was seen once. V and J are TRBV2 and TRBJ2-7; D is uncertain. The CDR3 sequence is 11 residues long. Germline values: CDR1 SNHLY, CDR2 FYNNEI. V lost 4 bases to trimming and J lost 1 base, with 2 bases between them. The CDR3 bases are TGTGCCAGCAGTGCGTCCTACGAGCAGTACTTC. Protein: CASSASYEQYF.

The chain recombines TRBV10-2 with TRBJ1-5, with 10 bases aligning to TRBD1. The CDR3 runs 15 residues. J lost 8 bases, V lost 8 bases, and 12 bases had no gene match. CDR1 and CDR2 (germline): WSHSY, SAAADI. Written as DNA, the CDR3 is TGCGCCAGCTGGGACAGGGGATATGGGGTCGAGCCCCAGCATTTT. Amino acid sequence: CASWDRGYGVEPQHF.

This rearrangement joins TRBV25-1 to TRBJ1-4; no definite D call. V shed 1 base and J shed 5 bases, with 11 bases lying between them. This CDR3 spans 15 amino acids. Germline-derived CDR1 and CDR2 are MGHDK and SYGVNS. In nucleotides, the CDR3 is TGTGCCAGCAGTGAATGGGCGATTAAAAATGAAAAACTGTTTTTT. Translating gives CASSEWAIKNEKLFF.

The chain links TRBV10-3 to TRBJ1-1; perhaps TRBD1 as D (6 bases). The CDR3 runs to 13 residues. In germline, CDR1 is ENHRY, CDR2 SYGVKD. With 2 bases removed from V and 4 bases from J, the gap between germline ends came to 8 bases. CDR3 residues: CAISEQGGTEAFF. The CDR3 coding sequence is TGTGCCATCAGTGAGCAAGGGGGCACTGAAGCTTTCTTT.

This chain connects TRBV6-1 to TRBJ1-5, with D tentatively TRBD1 (5 bases). Germline V lookup: CDR1 MNHNS, CDR2 SASEGT. The germline V and J ends were trimmed by 6 bases and 1 base, with 13 bases remaining between them. CDR3 size: 15 residues. DNA of the CDR3: TGTGCCAGCAGACCGGGGGAGGCAAGCAATCAGCCCCAGCATTTT. Amino acids: CASRPGEASNQPQHF.